Listed below are T cell receptor beta chains from one sample, sequenced in a study of blood T cells in healthy people across ages. Using its own MiXCR run on the 5' RACE reads, TCRdb lists one record per CDR3 protein. The data hold some 1.5 million distinct CDR3 sequences, with over 25% observed a single time. Sequenced: blood. These TCRs come from a woman in her thirties in good health. Both conserved end residues are part of each CDR3. The order of the fields is J gene, V gene, clone size, D gene, CDR3 protein, CDR3 DNA. D genes are given only for firm matches. Size is stated for part of the rows, as once, few or many counts, or as a class when the clone is expanded.

>TRBJ2-1|TRBV6-2/TRBV6-3|few|-
CASSTTVADSYNEQFF
TGTGCCAGCAGTACAACGGTAGCGGACTCCTACAATGAGCAGTTCTTC
>TRBJ2-7|TRBV27|many|TRBD1
CASRPGQGSNYEQYF
TGTGCCAGCAGGCCGGGACAGGGGTCTAACTACGAGCAGTACTTC
>TRBJ2-2|TRBV28|-|TRBD1
CASSLGTGITGERFF
TGTGCCAGCAGTTTAGGGACAGGGATCACCGGGGAGCGGTTTTTT
>TRBJ1-4|TRBV6-1|few|TRBD1
CASRARDSREKLFF
TGTGCCAGCAGGGCCCGGGACAGCCGGGAAAAACTGTTTTTT
>TRBJ1-1|TRBV28|-|TRBD1
CASRPGTGPKKAFF
TGTGCCAGCAGGCCCGGGACAGGTCCTAAAAAAGCTTTCTTT
>TRBJ1-2|TRBV6-2/TRBV6-3|-|-
CASSPTDYRGGYTF
TGTGCCAGCAGTCCGACGGACTATAGAGGTGGCTACACCTTC
>TRBJ1-2|TRBV27|-|-
CASSFSSPMTAIGGYTF
TGTGCCAGCAGTTTCTCGTCACCCATGACAGCAATAGGCGGCTACACCTTC
>TRBJ1-2|TRBV15|-|-
CAWVCGYTF
TGTGCCTGGGTGTGCGGCTACACCTTC
>TRBJ2-3|TRBV5-1|few|-
CASSLDRPSTDTQYF
TGCGCCAGTAGCCTTGACAGGCCTAGCACAGATACGCAGTATTTT
>TRBJ2-3|TRBV11-2|-|-
CASNLVGRRTDTQYF
TGTGCCAGCAACTTAGTCGGGCGGCGCACAGATACGCAGTATTTT
>TRBJ2-3|TRBV6-1|few|TRBD1
CASSEETGGGTDTQYF
TGTGCCAGCAGTGAAGAAACAGGGGGCGGCACAGATACGCAGTATTTT
>TRBJ1-5|TRBV6-6|few|-
CASSDKGSNQPQHF
TGTGCCAGCAGTGACAAGGGGAGCAATCAGCCCCAGCATTTT
>TRBJ1-5|TRBV15|-|TRBD1
CATSRDGWGDSQPQHF
TGTGCCACCAGCAGAGATGGGTGGGGGGACAGCCAGCCCCAGCATTTT
>TRBJ2-2|TRBV12-3/TRBV12-4|-|TRBD1
CASIDRDPGELFF
TGTGCCAGCATCGACAGGGATCCCGGGGAGCTGTTTTTT
>TRBJ2-1|TRBV20-1|-|-
CSAREGVRNEQFF
TGCAGTGCTAGAGAAGGGGTGAGGAATGAGCAGTTCTTC
>TRBJ2-5|TRBV6-6|-|-
CASSYPGGEDETQYF
TGTGCCAGCAGTTACCCCGGAGGAGAGGATGAGACCCAGTACTTC
>TRBJ2-3|TRBV12-3/TRBV12-4|many|-
CASSWRSTSTDTQYF
TGTGCCAGCAGTTGGCGGTCAACTAGCACAGATACGCAGTATTTT
>TRBJ2-1|TRBV12-3/TRBV12-4|many|TRBD2
CASSPTSGRNNEQFF
TGTGCCAGCAGTCCGACTAGCGGGCGGAACAATGAGCAGTTCTTC
>TRBJ1-2|TRBV20-1|-|TRBD1
CSARQGAGDYGYTF
TGCAGTGCGCGACAGGGGGCCGGGGACTATGGCTACACCTTC
>TRBJ1-2|TRBV28|-|-
CASRGEASYGYTF
TGTGCCAGCAGAGGGGAGGCTTCCTATGGCTACACCTTC
>TRBJ2-1|TRBV10-1|many|-
CASSEFTLNEQFF
TGCGCCAGCAGTGAGTTTACCCTCAATGAGCAGTTCTTC
>TRBJ2-1|TRBV20-1|many|TRBD2
CSARRTSGSAGTNEQFF
TGCAGTGCTAGACGGACTAGCGGGTCGGCTGGGACCAATGAGCAGTTCTTC
>TRBJ2-3|TRBV10-3|few|-
CAISNSGDTQYF
TGTGCCATCAGTAACTCGGGAGATACGCAGTATTTT
>TRBJ2-5|TRBV6-1|many|-
CASSEIRTGGETQYF
TGTGCCAGCAGTGAAATAAGGACAGGAGGGGAGACCCAGTACTTC
>TRBJ1-5|TRBV12-5|-|-
CASGLGMGGSQPQHF
TGTGCTAGTGGTTTGGGGATGGGGGGCAGTCAGCCCCAGCATTTT
>TRBJ1-2|TRBV28|-|-
CASSLSQVEYGYTF
TGTGCCAGCAGTTTATCCCAGGTGGAGTATGGCTACACCTTC
>TRBJ2-5|TRBV20-1|-|TRBD1
CSARPGQGAWETQYF
TGCAGTGCTAGACCCGGACAGGGGGCCTGGGAGACCCAGTACTTC
>TRBJ2-7|TRBV20-1|few|-
CSAPRGYEQYF
TGCAGTGCCCCGAGGGGTTACGAGCAGTACTTC
>TRBJ2-1|TRBV12-3/TRBV12-4|few|-
CASSLAGTRSGTQFF
TGTGCCAGCAGTTTAGCCGGGACACGCAGTGGGACCCAGTTCTTC
>TRBJ2-3|TRBV4-1|few|-
CASSQAMLTSTDTQYF
TGCGCCAGCAGCCAGGCTATGCTCACTAGCACAGATACGCAGTATTTT
>TRBJ2-7|TRBV3-1|-|-
CASSQDSTAYGQYF
TGTGCCAGCAGCCAAGATTCGACAGCCTACGGGCAGTACTTC
>TRBJ2-7|TRBV5-1|few|TRBD2
CASSAALAGGPLFSYEQYF
TGCGCCAGCAGCGCAGCTCTAGCGGGGGGTCCACTTTTCTCCTACGAGCAGTACTTC
>TRBJ2-7|TRBV7-2|many|TRBD2
CASSLGAGGREQYF
TGTGCCAGCAGCTTAGGAGCGGGAGGGCGCGAGCAGTACTTC
>TRBJ1-2|TRBV20-1|-|-
CSARDQEANYGYTF
TGCAGTGCTAGAGATCAGGAGGCTAACTATGGCTACACCTTC
>TRBJ1-1|TRBV27|once|-
CASTPGSTTEAFF
TGTGCCAGTACCCCTGGAAGTACGACTGAAGCTTTCTTT
>TRBJ2-6|TRBV4-2|many|-
CASSQDKVFSGANVLTF
TGTGCCAGCAGCCAAGATAAGGTCTTCTCTGGGGCCAACGTCCTGACTTTC
>TRBJ2-5|TRBV9|few|-
CASSALQYF
TGTGCCAGCAGCGCCTTACAGTACTTC
>TRBJ1-2|TRBV12-3/TRBV12-4|few|-
CASSRGPSAYGYTF
TGTGCCAGCAGTCGCGGGCCTTCGGCCTATGGCTACACCTTC
>TRBJ2-7|TRBV4-2|-|-
CASSQDRWAGSSYEQYF
TGTGCCAGCAGCCAAGATCGCTGGGCGGGGAGCTCCTACGAGCAGTACTTC
>TRBJ2-1|TRBV6-2/TRBV6-3|many|TRBD2
CASRSRLAGNNEQFF
TGTGCCAGCAGGTCCCGACTAGCGGGGAACAATGAGCAGTTCTTC
>TRBJ2-7|TRBV20-1|-|TRBD1
CSASLPGQAHEQYF
TGCAGTGCTAGTCTACCGGGACAGGCCCACGAGCAGTACTTC
>TRBJ2-1|TRBV20-1|-|-
CSARQGLPQFF
TGCAGTGCGAGACAGGGACTTCCTCAGTTCTTC
>TRBJ1-1|TRBV12-3/TRBV12-4|few|-
CASSFLRRGAFF
TGTGCCAGCAGTTTTCTAAGGAGGGGCGCTTTCTTT
>TRBJ1-5|TRBV6-2/TRBV6-3|-|-
CASSYSRGRYSNQPQHF
TGTGCCAGCAGTTACTCGAGGGGGAGGTATAGCAATCAGCCCCAGCATTTT
>TRBJ1-2|TRBV11-2|-|-
CASSSLGGTLYGYTF
TGTGCCAGCAGCTCCCTCGGTGGAACTCTCTATGGCTACACCTTC
>TRBJ1-4|TRBV5-4|few|TRBD1
CASSPQGVANEKLFF
TGTGCCAGCAGCCCCCAGGGGGTGGCTAATGAAAAACTGTTTTTT
>TRBJ2-3|TRBV7-2|few|-
CASSFRLQSDTQYF
TGTGCCAGCAGCTTTAGACTGCAGTCAGATACGCAGTATTTT
>TRBJ2-6|TRBV3-1|-|TRBD1
CASSQGVRGRNSGANVLTF
TGTGCCAGCAGCCAAGGAGTCAGGGGGCGTAACTCTGGGGCCAACGTCCTGACTTTC
>TRBJ2-5|TRBV20-1|many|TRBD1
CSAHPQGEETQYF
TGCAGTGCCCACCCCCAGGGGGAAGAGACCCAGTACTTC
>TRBJ1-1|TRBV29-1|many|-
CSAQGPAEAFF
TGCAGCGCTCAGGGGCCCGCTGAAGCTTTCTTT
>TRBJ1-2|TRBV7-9|few|-
CASSPDPGENYGYTF
TGTGCCAGCAGCCCCGACCCGGGAGAAAACTATGGCTACACCTTC
>TRBJ2-5|TRBV10-3|many|TRBD1
CAIRDRVGETQYF
TGTGCCATCAGGGACAGGGTGGGAGAGACCCAGTACTTC
>TRBJ2-1|TRBV5-5|few|-
CASSLGTAPYNEQFF
TGTGCCAGCAGCTTGGGGACGGCACCGTACAATGAGCAGTTCTTC